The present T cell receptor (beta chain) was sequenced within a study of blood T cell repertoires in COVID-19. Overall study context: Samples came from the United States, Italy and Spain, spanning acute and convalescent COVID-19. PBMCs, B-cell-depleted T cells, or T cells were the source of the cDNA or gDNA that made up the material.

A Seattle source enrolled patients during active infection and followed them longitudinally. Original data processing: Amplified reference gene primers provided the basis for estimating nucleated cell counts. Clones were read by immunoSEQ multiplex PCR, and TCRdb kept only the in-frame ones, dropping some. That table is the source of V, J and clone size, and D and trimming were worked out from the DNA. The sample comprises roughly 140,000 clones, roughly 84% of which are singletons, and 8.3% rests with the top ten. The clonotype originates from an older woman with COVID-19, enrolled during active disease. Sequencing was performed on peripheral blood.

This CDR3 is CASSTTQGTDQFF. DNA of the CDR3: TGTGCCAGTAGTACCACCCAGGGGACGGACCAGTTCTTC. The gene calls are TRBV19 and TRBJ2-1, with TRBD1 as a possible D gene (6 bases). The V end lost 4 bases, the J end lost 13 bases, and 17 bases lay between the germline ends. Germline V CDR1 and CDR2: LNHDA, SQIVND (reference sequence). The CDR3 runs to 13 residues.